The rows below give T cell receptor beta chains drawn from one sample of a study of T-cell memory formation after mild COVID-19. TCRdb re-called the 5' RACE reads with MiXCR, one entry per CDR3 protein. The table includes about 90,000 distinct CDR3 sequences, around an eighth detected once. The sequenced material came from PBMCs or a T cell subset sorted from them (not recorded which). These receptors were taken from an adult woman who had mild COVID-19 (a few samples of this study predate the infection). Cell type and time point are not known. CDR3s include the opening cysteine and the closing phenylalanine or tryptophan. D genes are given only for firm matches. Clone size is shown for a subset of rows, as once, few, many or a class of expanded clone.

d_gene,abundance,j_gene,v_gene,CDR3aa,CDR3nt
TRBD1,few,TRBJ2-5,TRBV7-9,CASSLGQGAGETQYF,TGTGCCAGCAGCCTCGGACAGGGGGCAGGGGAGACCCAGTACTTC
TRBD1,few,TRBJ2-1,TRBV5-1,CASSLAYRGRRPYNEQFF,TGCGCCAGCAGCTTGGCCTACAGGGGGAGGAGGCCCTACAATGAGCAGTTCTTC
NA,NA,TRBJ2-7,TRBV7-9,CASSSSRRSYEQYF,TGTGCCAGCAGCTCCTCACGAAGATCCTACGAGCAGTACTTC
NA,many,TRBJ2-1,TRBV9,CASSGAGMFDEQFF,TGTGCCAGCAGCGGGGCTGGGATGTTCGATGAGCAGTTCTTC
TRBD2,NA,TRBJ2-5,TRBV20-1,CSASSGEGRFEETQYF,TGCAGTGCTAGCTCCGGGGAGGGACGGTTTGAAGAGACCCAGTACTTC
NA,many,TRBJ2-7,TRBV2,CASSGGSYEQYF,TGTGCCAGCAGTGGCGGCTCCTACGAGCAGTACTTC
NA,few,TRBJ2-7,TRBV20-1,CSAPDTRSSYEQYF,TGCAGTGCCCCCGACACTCGGAGCTCCTACGAGCAGTACTTC
NA,many,TRBJ2-1,TRBV5-1,CASSLAGVVMQFF,TGCGCCAGCAGCTTGGCCGGGGTCGTGATGCAGTTCTTC
NA,NA,TRBJ2-1,TRBV12-3/TRBV12-4,CASSFGANEQFF,TGTGCCAGCAGTTTTGGAGCGAATGAGCAGTTCTTC
NA,NA,TRBJ2-1,TRBV7-9,CASSSYPGEQFF,TGTGCCAGCAGCTCTTACCCGGGTGAGCAGTTCTTC
NA,NA,TRBJ2-7,TRBV7-9,CASSLDLGQYAVYEQYF,TGTGCCAGCAGCCTAGACCTGGGACAATACGCAGTCTACGAGCAGTACTTC
TRBD1,few,TRBJ1-2,TRBV30,CAWSAGWTGGYGYTF,TGTGCCTGGAGTGCCGGTTGGACAGGGGGCTATGGCTACACCTTC
NA,few,TRBJ2-3,TRBV12-3/TRBV12-4,CASWIGGADTQYF,TGTGCCAGCTGGATTGGTGGTGCAGATACGCAGTATTTT
NA,few,TRBJ2-7,TRBV12-3/TRBV12-4,CASSHSTAGYEQYF,TGTGCCAGCAGCCATTCCACGGCAGGCTACGAGCAGTACTTC
TRBD2,NA,TRBJ2-1,TRBV28,CASSAGLAGGPEQFF,TGTGCCAGCAGTGCGGGACTAGCGGGAGGGCCTGAGCAGTTCTTC
NA,NA,TRBJ2-3,TRBV19,CASSIVQGSADTQYF,TGTGCCAGTAGTATAGTTCAGGGGTCCGCAGATACGCAGTATTTT
NA,few,TRBJ2-1,TRBV6-5,CASSPRVRSHYNEQFF,TGTGCCAGCAGTCCCCGGGTTCGGTCCCACTACAATGAGCAGTTCTTC
NA,few,TRBJ2-2,TRBV7-8,CASSSRAGELFF,TGTGCCAGCAGCTCAAGGGCCGGGGAGCTGTTTTTT
NA,NA,TRBJ1-6,TRBV5-1,CASSPGVSNNSPLHF,TGCGCCAGCAGCCCCGGGGTGTCGAATAATTCACCCCTCCACTTT
NA,many,TRBJ2-1,TRBV29-1,CSVEDYGSYNEQFF,TGCAGCGTTGAAGATTACGGATCCTACAATGAGCAGTTCTTC
NA,few,TRBJ2-1,TRBV5-1,CASSLAEWGNEQFF,TGCGCCAGCAGCTTGGCCGAATGGGGTAATGAGCAGTTCTTC
TRBD1,few,TRBJ1-5,TRBV30,CACSRGQGNQPQHF,TGTGCCTGTTCCCGTGGACAGGGCAATCAGCCCCAGCATTTT
NA,NA,TRBJ1-1,TRBV7-9,CASSLVAGNTEAFF,TGTGCCAGCAGCTTAGTAGCCGGAAACACTGAAGCTTTCTTT
TRBD1,NA,TRBJ2-6,TRBV7-8,CASSLSEGAPGANVLTF,TGTGCCAGCAGCTTGTCCGAGGGGGCGCCTGGGGCCAACGTCCTGACTTTC
NA,NA,TRBJ2-5,TRBV4-3,CASSRGVGRSSQETQYF,TGCGCCAGCAGCCGGGGGGTTGGCCGGAGCTCGCAAGAGACCCAGTACTTC
NA,NA,TRBJ1-6,TRBV7-9,CASSLENSPLHF,TGTGCCAGCAGCTTGGAAAATTCACCCCTCCACTTT
TRBD1,many,TRBJ2-2,TRBV4-1,CASSPSGTGLTGELFF,TGCGCCAGCAGCCCGTCGGGGACAGGGCTCACCGGGGAGCTGTTTTTT
NA,NA,TRBJ2-7,TRBV7-9,CASSRPGGYPYEQYF,TGTGCCAGCAGCCGACCGGGGGGCTACCCCTACGAGCAGTACTTC
NA,few,TRBJ1-1,TRBV6-5,CASSTGRNEAFF,TGTGCCAGCAGTACAGGACGCAACGAAGCTTTCTTT
NA,NA,TRBJ2-3,TRBV9,CASSVGGWGEDTQYF,TGTGCCAGCAGCGTAGGAGGCTGGGGGGAAGATACGCAGTATTTT
NA,few,TRBJ2-1,TRBV5-5,CASSWGGGYGARNNEQFF,TGTGCCAGCAGCTGGGGTGGAGGGTACGGGGCCCGTAACAATGAGCAGTTCTTC
NA,many,TRBJ2-7,TRBV7-9,CASSLAARGPYEQYF,TGTGCCAGCAGCTTAGCGGCGCGGGGGCCGTACGAGCAGTACTTC
TRBD1,NA,TRBJ2-7,TRBV29-1,CSVVDRGFSYEQYF,TGCAGCGTTGTCGACAGGGGCTTTTCCTACGAGCAGTACTTC
NA,NA,TRBJ2-2,TRBV11-2,CASSPPGILTGLDTGELFF,TGTGCCAGCAGCCCGCCGGGCATTTTGACGGGCCTGGACACCGGGGAGCTGTTTTTT
TRBD2,few,TRBJ2-1,TRBV7-2,CASSLWGGREYNEQFF,TGTGCCAGCAGCTTATGGGGCGGGAGGGAGTACAATGAGCAGTTCTTC
NA,few,TRBJ2-3,TRBV7-6,CASSYRVSYTDTQYF,TGTGCCAGCAGCTACAGGGTATCTTACACAGATACGCAGTATTTT
TRBD2,NA,TRBJ2-3,TRBV20-1,CSASPPRRGVTDTQYF,TGCAGTGCTAGCCCCCCACGGCGGGGGGTCACAGATACGCAGTATTTT
NA,NA,TRBJ2-3,TRBV27,CASIGGDTQYF,TGTGCCAGCATAGGGGGGGATACGCAGTATTTT
NA,NA,TRBJ1-4,TRBV4-3,CASSQDWGRLNEKLFF,TGCGCCAGCAGCCAAGATTGGGGCAGACTTAATGAAAAACTGTTTTTT
NA,NA,TRBJ2-7,TRBV5-1,CASSLEGWDEQYF,TGCGCCAGCAGCTTGGAGGGATGGGACGAGCAGTACTTC
NA,few,TRBJ1-2,TRBV29-1,CSVEEGSANYGYTF,TGCAGCGTTGAAGAAGGGTCGGCTAACTATGGCTACACCTTC
TRBD2,NA,TRBJ2-1,TRBV9,CASSGATGTSSNEQFF,TGTGCCAGCAGCGGGGCGACAGGGACTAGCTCGAATGAGCAGTTCTTC
NA,NA,TRBJ1-1,TRBV12-3/TRBV12-4,CASRGISGVNTEAFF,TGTGCCAGCAGGGGAATATCAGGGGTGAACACTGAAGCTTTCTTT
TRBD1,NA,TRBJ2-7,TRBV29-1,CSVEGQGGLYEQYF,TGCAGCGTTGAGGGACAGGGAGGTCTGTACGAGCAGTACTTC
NA,few,TRBJ2-7,TRBV5-1,CASSLGGASYEQYF,TGCGCCAGCAGCTTGGGGGGGGCCTCCTACGAGCAGTACTTC
NA,few,TRBJ1-2,TRBV5-1,CASSTTAEPNYGYTF,TGCGCCAGCAGCACGACAGCAGAACCTAACTATGGCTACACCTTC
NA,many,TRBJ2-1,TRBV7-9,CASSKTGHGYNEQFF,TGTGCCAGCAGCAAGACGGGACACGGATACAATGAGCAGTTCTTC
TRBD1,few,TRBJ2-1,TRBV2,CASETGTDLTNEQFF,TGTGCCAGCGAGACCGGGACAGATCTTACGAATGAGCAGTTCTTC
TRBD1,few,TRBJ1-2,TRBV27,CASSSGDRDHGYTF,TGTGCCAGCAGTTCCGGGGACAGGGATCATGGCTACACCTTC
NA,few,TRBJ2-5,TRBV9,CASSALQTEFQETQYF,TGTGCCAGCAGCGCCCTCCAGACGGAGTTCCAAGAGACCCAGTACTTC
NA,NA,TRBJ1-5,TRBV5-6,CASSFGVSNQPQHF,TGTGCCAGCAGCTTTGGGGTTAGCAATCAGCCCCAGCATTTT
NA,NA,TRBJ2-5,TRBV29-1,CSVVGGPKTQYF,TGCAGCGTTGTGGGGGGGCCGAAGACCCAGTACTTC
NA,NA,TRBJ2-2,TRBV9,CASSVAYGELFF,TGTGCCAGCAGCGTAGCGTACGGGGAGCTGTTTTTT
NA,many,TRBJ2-3,TRBV3-1,CASSHGRVTDTQYF,TGTGCCAGCAGCCACGGCAGGGTGACAGATACGCAGTATTTT
TRBD2,few,TRBJ2-1,TRBV11-2,CASSLEAGGYPHEQFF,TGTGCCAGCAGCTTAGAAGCGGGAGGTTATCCGCATGAGCAGTTCTTC
TRBD1,few,TRBJ1-6,TRBV7-3,CASSLSGTGGNSPLHF,TGTGCCAGCAGCCTATCCGGGACAGGGGGAAATTCACCCCTCCACTTT
TRBD2,few,TRBJ2-1,TRBV4-3,CASSPGLEVEQFF,TGCGCCAGCAGCCCAGGACTAGAGGTTGAGCAGTTCTTC
TRBD1,NA,TRBJ1-6,TRBV24-1,CATSEGQGGSPLHF,TGTGCCACCAGTGAAGGACAGGGCGGTTCACCCCTCCACTTT
NA,few,TRBJ2-1,TRBV5-1,CASSFPTQGTEYNEQFF,TGCGCCAGCAGCTTCCCCACTCAGGGAACCGAGTACAATGAGCAGTTCTTC